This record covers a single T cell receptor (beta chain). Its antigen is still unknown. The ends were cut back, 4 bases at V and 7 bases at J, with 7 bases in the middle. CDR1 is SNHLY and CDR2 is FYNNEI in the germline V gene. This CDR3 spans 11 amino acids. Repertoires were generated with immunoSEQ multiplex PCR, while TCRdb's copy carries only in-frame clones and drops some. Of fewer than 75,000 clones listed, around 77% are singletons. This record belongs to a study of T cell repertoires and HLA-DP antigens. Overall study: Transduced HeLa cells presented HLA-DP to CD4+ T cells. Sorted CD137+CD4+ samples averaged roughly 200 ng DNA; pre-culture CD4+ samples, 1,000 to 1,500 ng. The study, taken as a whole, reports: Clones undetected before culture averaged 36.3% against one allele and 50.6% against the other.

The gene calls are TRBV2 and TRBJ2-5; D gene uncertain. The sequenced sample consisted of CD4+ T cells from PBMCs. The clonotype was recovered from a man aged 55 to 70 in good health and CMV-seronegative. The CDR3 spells CASSGDGTQYF. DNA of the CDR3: TGTGCCAGCAGTGGAGACGGGACCCAGTACTTC.